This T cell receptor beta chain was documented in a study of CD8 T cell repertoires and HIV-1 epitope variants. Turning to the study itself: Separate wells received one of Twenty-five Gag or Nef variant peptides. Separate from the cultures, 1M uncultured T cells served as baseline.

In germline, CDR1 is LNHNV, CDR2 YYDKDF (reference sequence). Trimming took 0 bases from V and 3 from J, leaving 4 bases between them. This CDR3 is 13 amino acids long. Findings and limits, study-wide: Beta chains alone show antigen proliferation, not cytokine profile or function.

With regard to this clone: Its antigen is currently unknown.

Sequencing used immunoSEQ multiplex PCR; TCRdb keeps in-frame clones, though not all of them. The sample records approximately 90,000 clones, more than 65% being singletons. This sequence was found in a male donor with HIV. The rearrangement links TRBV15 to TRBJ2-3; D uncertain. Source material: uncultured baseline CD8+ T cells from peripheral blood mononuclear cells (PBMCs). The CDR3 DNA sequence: TGTGCCACCAGCAGAGATTTAACAGATACGCAGTATTTT. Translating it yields CATSRDLTDTQYF.